This TCR beta chain came from a study of blood T cell repertoires in COVID-19. Background on the study: From the United States, Italy and Spain came samples of acute and convalescent COVID-19.

The CDR3 spans 14 residues. After removal of 8 bases from V and 5 bases from J, the junction contained 6 bases not matched to a gene. The germline V gene has CDR1 LNHDA and CDR2 SQIVND (reference sequence). Everyone who took part was about 18 to 89 years old, and they came from about two dozen US areas. Cohorts were determined from participant-reported clinical history. Some clones are missing from TCRdb's copy, which holds only in-frame ones; the method was immunoSEQ multiplex PCR. The table records 220,000 or so clones, about 82% of them present only once. Material for sequencing was PBMCs or T cells enriched from blood (not recorded which). The source is a woman in her forties or fifties who had recovered from COVID-19. The chain carries TRBV19 and TRBJ2-2; TRBD1 aligns across 9 bases. The CDR3 is CASALQGATGELFF. The CDR3 DNA reads TGTGCCAGTGCGTTACAGGGGGCTACCGGGGAGCTGTTTTTT.